These 19 T cell receptor beta chains share one sample of origin, sequenced in a study of blood T cell repertoires in COVID-19. Sequenced by immunoSEQ multiplex PCR; TCRdb stores in-frame clones only, minus some. Of around 70,000 clones in the sample, about nine tenths are singletons; the top ten hold 5.5% to 8.5%. Sequencing used peripheral blood. The source is a man in his fifties with active COVID-19.

This sequence joins TRBV7-6 and TRBJ2-1; 8 bases are shared with TRBD2. After removal of 5 bases from V and 1 base from J, the junction contained 7 bases not matched to a gene. This CDR3 region has 16 residues. Germline CDR1 reads SGHVS; CDR2 reads FNYEAQ. CDR3 coding DNA: TGTGCCAGCAGCGGATGGGAGCGGGAGTCCTACAATGAGCAGTTCTTC. Amino acids: CASSGWERESYNEQFF.

The chain joins TRBV24-1 to TRBJ2-3; D not resolved. The germline V and J ends were trimmed by 5 bases and 1 base, with 6 bases remaining between them. The CDR3 spans 13 residues. The germline gives CDR1 KGHDR, CDR2 SFDVKD. The CDR3 sequence: CATSGQGTDTQYF. The CDR3 DNA reads TGTGCCACCAGTGGCCAGGGCACAGATACGCAGTATTTT.

This chain uses TRBV9 with TRBJ2-3; 7 bases match TRBD1. The CDR3 has 15 amino acids. The V gene end was trimmed by 4 bases and the J gene end by 0 bases; junction bases not matched to a gene: 5. Germline lookup yields CDR1 SGDLS and CDR2 YYNGEE. CDR3 region: CASSLGQFSTDTQYF. The CDR3 nucleotides read TGTGCCAGCAGCTTGGGACAGTTTAGCACAGATACGCAGTATTTT.

The chain is built from TRBV10-3 and TRBJ2-3, with 9 bases matching TRBD1. Per the germline V gene, CDR1 is ENHRY and CDR2 is SYGVKD. V lost 0 bases and J lost 2; bases outside the gene matches: 6. The CDR3 is 17 amino acids. The CDR3 DNA follows: TGTGCCATCAGTGAGTCGATGGGGACAGGGAACACAGATACGCAGTATTTT. Residues: CAISESMGTGNTDTQYF.

This clone was counted once. The chain employs TRBV28 and TRBJ2-3; D is undetermined. Germline V gives CDR1 MDHEN, CDR2 SYDVKM. V lost 7 bases and J lost 1, with 12 bases in between. CDR3 size: 14 residues. CDR3 sequence reads: CASTLVQGTDTQYF. The DNA of the CDR3 is TGTGCCAGCACCCTTGTTCAGGGCACAGATACGCAGTATTTT.

The J gene is TRBJ2-7, the V gene TRBV7-6; perhaps TRBD2 as D (6 bases). Per the germline V gene, CDR1 is SGHVS and CDR2 is FNYEAQ. Trimming cost V 5 bases and J 4 bases, with 18 bases left between them. CDR3 length: 15 amino acids. The DNA for the CDR3 is TGTGCCAGCAGCCCGGAGGGAGGAGGGTTGTACGAGCAGTACTTC. Amino acids: CASSPEGGGLYEQYF. Together with reference TRBV7-6 and TRBJ2-7, the CDR3 gives the full variable domain: GAGVSQSPRYKVTKRGQDVALRCDPISGHVSLYWYRQALGQGPEFLTYFNYEAQQDKSGLPNDRFSAERPEGSISTLTIQRTEQRDSAMYRCASSPEGGGLYEQYFGPGTRLTVT.

On this clone itself: The same CDR3 arises from other DNA sequences in this sample as well. The chain links TRBV4-3 to TRBJ2-7; a weak D match, TRBD2 (6 bases). Germline CDR1 LGHNA, CDR2 YSLEER. The CDR3 has 16 residues. V was cut by 0 bases and J by 1 base, with 13 bases left in between. The CDR3 sequence: CASSQDRGTVSYEQYF. The CDR3 DNA reads as TGCGCCAGCAGCCAAGATCGTGGGACTGTATCCTACGAGCAGTACTTC.

The chain combines TRBV9 with TRBJ2-1; tentative D call: TRBD2 (5 bases). From germline, CDR1 is SGDLS and CDR2 YYNGEE. This CDR3 contains 17 residues. V was pared by 4 bases and J by 6 bases, with 23 bases between. In nucleotides, the CDR3 is TGTGCCAGCAGCCCACTGGCTCGGGTGTTGACTACCAATGAGCAGTTCTTC. Protein: CASSPLARVLTTNEQFF.

The CDR3 bases are TGTGCCAGCAGTTTATGGGGGACAGGGCGGAACACCATATATTTT. It is translated as CASSLWGTGRNTIYF. V gene TRBV28 combines with J gene TRBJ1-3, with 9 bases that match TRBD1. With 0 bases clipped from V and 7 bases from J, the junction kept 4 bases outside the gene matches. The CDR3 runs to 15 residues. Germline values: CDR1 MDHEN, CDR2 SYDVKM.

The chain is built from TRBV19 and TRBJ2-7; weak D call: TRBD1 (6 bases). Germline CDR1 is LNHDA and CDR2 is SQIVND (reference sequence). V was pared by 4 bases and J by 0 bases, with 10 bases between. The CDR3 contains 14 residues. In nucleotides, the CDR3 is TGTGCCAGTAGTACGGGACACCGCTCCTACGAGCAGTACTTC. Protein: CASSTGHRSYEQYF.

This clone is labeled as medium-sized (0.01 to 0.1%). J is TRBJ1-5 and V is TRBV7-2, with 10 bases identical to TRBD1. Germline assignment: CDR1 SGHTA and CDR2 FQGNSA. The ends lost 5 bases at V and 4 bases at J; junction bases unmatched: 5. This CDR3 spans 15 amino acids. The CDR3 spells CASSRQGALNQPQHF. DNA for the CDR3: TGTGCCAGCAGCAGACAGGGGGCCCTAAATCAGCCCCAGCATTTT.

This clone was observed once. The rearrangement links TRBV4-2 to TRBJ2-1; tentatively, D is TRBD1 (6 bases). Germline values: CDR1 LGHNA, CDR2 YNFKEQ. The CDR3 covers 17 residues. Trimming removed 0 bases from V and 0 bases from J, with 12 bases in between. The CDR3 spells CASSQEGHLSSYNEQFF. Here the CDR3 DNA reads TGTGCCAGCAGCCAAGAGGGACACCTCAGCTCCTACAATGAGCAGTTCTTC.

This clone was counted once. The V call is TRBV3-1 (or the pseudogene TRBV3-2), the J call TRBJ1-2; weak D call: TRBD1 (5 bases). The CDR3 has 11 amino acids. Germline V gene lookup returns CDR1 LGHDT and CDR2 YNNKEL (reference sequence). V was clipped by 8 bases and J by 8 bases, with 12 bases between them. CDR3 loop: CASRGRGGYTF. Here the CDR3 DNA reads TGTGCCAGCCGTGGGAGGGGCGGCTACACCTTC.

This chain joins TRBV30 and TRBJ1-1, with D maybe TRBD1 (5 bases). Germline values: CDR1 GTSNPN, CDR2 SVGIG (reference sequence). CDR3 length: 11 amino acids. Trimming took off 5 bases at V and 10 bases at J, with 14 bases between the two ends. The CDR3 is CAWGGAIGAFF. As DNA, the CDR3 is TGTGCCTGGGGAGGGGCCATAGGAGCTTTCTTT.

This clone has only a few counts. This chain joins TRBV19 and TRBJ2-7; 9 nucleotides align to TRBD2. The CDR3 covers 14 residues. Germline assignment: CDR1 LNHDA and CDR2 SQIVND (reference sequence). Trimming removed 5 bases from V and 4 bases from J; junction bases left unmatched: 6. The CDR3 loop reads CASSAGGSWYEQYF. As DNA, the CDR3 is TGTGCCAGTAGTGCGGGGGGGTCTTGGTACGAGCAGTACTTC.

The rearrangement uses TRBV19 and TRBJ2-3, with TRBD1 identical over 9 bases. CDR3 length: 14 residues. Unmatched junction bases numbered 5, after V lost 7 bases and J lost 3 bases. Germline V gene data show CDR1 as LNHDA and CDR2 as SQIVND (reference sequence). The chain's CDR3 is CASNLDRGTDTQYF. In DNA form, the CDR3 reads TGTGCCAGTAACTTGGACAGGGGTACAGATACGCAGTATTTT.

J is TRBJ1-4 and V is TRBV12-3 or TRBV12-4; tentative D call: TRBD1 (5 bases). This CDR3 is built from 13 residues. With 4 bases removed from V and 6 bases from J, the gap between germline ends came to 9 bases. CDR3 loop: CASSWGQYEKLFF. The CDR3 nucleotides read TGTGCCAGCAGTTGGGGCCAGTATGAAAAACTGTTTTTT.

The V gene is TRBV19, the J gene TRBJ2-1; 7 nucleotides align to TRBD2. With 4 bases clipped from V and 0 bases from J, the junction kept 9 bases outside the gene matches. CDR3 size: 17 residues. CDR1 and CDR2 (germline): LNHDA, SQIVND (reference sequence). CDR3 sequence reads: CASSRPTSASSYNEQFF. The CDR3, as DNA: TGTGCCAGTAGTAGGCCCACTAGCGCTAGCTCCTACAATGAGCAGTTCTTC. The full variable domain, rest sourced from reference TRBV19 and TRBJ2-1, is DGGITQSPKYLFRKEGQNVTLSCEQNLNHDAMYWYRQDPGQGLRLIYYSQIVNDFQKGDIAEGYSVSREKKESFPLTVTSAQKNPTAFYLCASSRPTSASSYNEQFFGPGTRLTVL.

The chain employs TRBV19 and TRBJ2-7; maybe TRBD1 (6 bases). There are 14 residues in the CDR3. CDR1 and CDR2 (germline): LNHDA, SQIVND (reference sequence). V was pared by 3 bases and J by 5 bases, with 14 bases between. The chain's CDR3 is CASSMGAQNHEQYF. Here the CDR3 DNA reads TGTGCCAGTAGTATGGGGGCGCAAAACCACGAGCAGTACTTC.